This TCR beta chain was captured by sequencing in a study of cytomegalovirus exposure and HLA in healthy donors. J gave up 4 bases and V 5 bases, and 1 base lay outside the gene matches. Germline V gene sequence: CDR1 SGHVS, CDR2 FQNEAQ. This CDR3 comprises 13 residues. Notes on the study in general: Most TCR sequences proved rare, with some public TCRs found in many donors. The HLA-A and HLA-B alleles of most subjects were reportedly predicted accurately from TCR beta sequences.

As for this clone: Its antigen is not known.

The study ran its PCR with 60 Vbeta and 13 Jbeta primers. The data were produced by immunoSEQ multiplex PCR, yet TCRdb's version contains in-frame clones alone and is incomplete. The sample consists of approximately 150,000 clones, around 77% of them appearing once. The donors gave bone marrow, and they were healthy. Donors likely had unrecorded immune exposures despite being nominally healthy when sampled. The specimen was PBMCs. The chain uses TRBV7-8 and TRBJ1-1; the match to TRBD1 covers 10 bases. The clonotype was recovered from a man in his sixties in good health and CMV-seronegative. The CDR3 sequence: CASSRTGGTEAFF. The DNA for the CDR3 is TGTGCCAGCAGCCGGACAGGGGGCACTGAAGCTTTCTTT.